This T cell receptor beta chain comes out of a study of metastatic and nonmetastatic thyroid tumors. There are many counts of this clone. Other DNA sequences in this specimen translate into the identical CDR3. In germline, CDR1 is SNHLY, CDR2 FYNNEI. Trimming shortened V by 7 bases and J by 5 bases, and 16 bases separated the two germline ends. The CDR3 runs to 14 residues. TCRdb redid the clone calls on the PCR reads using MiXCR. In the table there are some 90,000 clones, about 9.1% of which are singletons. The entire patient cohort was treatment-naive prior to thyroid surgery. The V and J genes are TRBV2 and TRBJ2-3; D is perhaps TRBD1 (5 bases). This sequence originates from a female donor with papillary thyroid cancer or a benign thyroid nodule (not recorded which). Some clones in this sample may be carry-over from other donors' samples. Material: blood. CDR3 DNA sequence: TGTGCCAGCACGGGTGCCAGGGTTGGAGATACGCAGTATTTT. It codes for CASTGARVGDTQYF.